The source of this TCR beta chain is a study of T cells in Graves' hyperthyroidism and ophthalmopathy. There were TCR beta CDR3 regions amplified from RNA transcripts. First-round RT-PCR with HTBI primers amplified the TCR CDR3 region. MiXCR, applied by TCRdb to the multiplex PCR reads, yields one record per CDR3 protein. The table includes 75,000 to 100,000 distinct CDR3 sequences, about 51% detected once. At least ten counts were recorded for this clonotype. Antigen unknown. Trimming stripped 0 bases from V and 10 bases from J, with 7 bases between. The CDR3 is made up of 12 amino acids. Per the germline V gene, CDR1 is GTSNPN and CDR2 is SVGIG (reference sequence). Study observations and caveats: In the blood, most expanded thyroid clonotypes above 0.001 appeared as well.

Absence of ophthalmopathy progression within 18 months defined stable Graves' hyperthyroidism. Input material: blood. The source of this sequence is a woman in her 40s with Graves' hyperthyroidism. J is TRBJ1-6 and V is TRBV30; unclear D gene. Here the CDR3 reads CAWSVAGSPLHF. The CDR3 nucleotides read TGTGCCTGGAGTGTTGCTGGGTCACCCCTCCACTTT.